The 18 T cell receptor beta chains presented below share a single source sample, sequenced in a study of cytotoxic CD8 clonotypes in ibrutinib-treated CLL. The protocol was immunoSEQ multiplex PCR, while the TCRdb copy is restricted to in-frame clones and leaves out a portion. This table has 140,000 to 150,000 clones, 76% appearing once. The input for sequencing was PBMCs, taken after 24 months of ibrutinib treatment. These receptors originate from a human donor with chronic lymphocytic leukemia.

The rearrangement joins TRBV27 to TRBJ1-5, with D possibly matching TRBD1 (5 bases). This CDR3 region has 18 residues. CDR1 is MNHEY, CDR2 SMNVEV, per germline (reference sequence). Trimming removed 7 bases from V and 0 bases from J, with 22 bases in between. The CDR3 DNA follows: TGTGCCAGCAAGAGAACCGGGACGGCACATTATAGCAATCAGCCCCAGCATTTT. It yields the protein CASKRTGTAHYSNQPQHF.

J is TRBJ2-3 and V is TRBV7-8; TRBD2 is a possible D gene (6 bases). This CDR3 region has 14 residues. V was pared by 5 bases and J by 7 bases, with 16 bases between. Germline V gene lookup returns CDR1 SGHVS and CDR2 FQNEAQ. CDR3 DNA: TGTGCCAGCAGCCCCGGAGGCGGCGGGAATACGCAGTATTTT. This translates into CASSPGGGGNTQYF. Using reference TRBV7-8 and TRBJ2-3 for the parts outside the CDR3, the full variable domain is GAGVSQSPRYKVAKRGQDVALRCDPISGHVSLFWYQQALGQGPEFLTYFQNEAQLDKSGLPSDRFFAERPEGSVSTLKIQRTQQEDSAVYLCASSPGGGGNTQYFGPGTRLTVL.

The V gene is TRBV7-9, the J gene TRBJ1-1; TRBD1 is a possible D gene (6 bases). This CDR3 comprises 13 residues. With 5 bases removed from V and 8 bases from J, the gap between germline ends came to 15 bases. Germline values: CDR1 SEHNR, CDR2 FQNEAQ (reference sequence). The CDR3 nucleotides are TGTGCCAGCAGCCCCCCACTGGGGGCCGAAGCTTTCTTT. Protein sequence: CASSPPLGAEAFF.

V usage is TRBV11-2 and J usage is TRBJ2-5; no reliable D call. The CDR3 runs 14 residues. Deletions cut 1 base from V and 1 base from J, with 7 bases between. Germline-derived CDR1 and CDR2 are SGHAT and FQNNGV. The CDR3 DNA reads TGTGCCAGCAGCTTAGCGTCCACCCAAGAGACCCAGTACTTC. This translates into CASSLASTQETQYF.

This clone has just a few counts. The genes are TRBV7-2 and TRBJ2-7; 14 positions agree with TRBD2. Germline CDR1 reads SGHTA; CDR2 reads FQGNSA. There are 14 residues in the CDR3. After removal of 7 bases from V and 7 bases from J, the junction contained 6 bases not matched to a gene. In nucleotides, the CDR3 is TGTGCCAGCACCCCAGGGACTAGCGGGAGTGAGCAGTACTTC. Translation: CASTPGTSGSEQYF.

This clone was seen at least ten times. The J gene is TRBJ2-1, the V gene TRBV5-4, with a possible D match to TRBD2 (6 bases). Trimming pared 4 bases from V and 5 bases from J, leaving 22 bases between. Germline loops: CDR1 SGHNT, CDR2 YYREEE (reference sequence). This CDR3 region has 17 residues. DNA of the CDR3: TGTGCCAGCAGCCCCCGGGGTTCGGGCGGGGCAAACAATGAGCAGTTCTTC. This sequence encodes CASSPRGSGGANNEQFF. Filled out from reference TRBV5-4 and TRBJ2-1, the complete variable domain reads ETGVTQSPTHLIKTRGQQVTLRCSSQSGHNTVSWYQQALGQGPQFIFQYYREEENGRGNFPPRFSGLQFPNYSSELNVNALELDDSALYLCASSPRGSGGANNEQFFGPGTRLTVL.

The chain employs TRBV5-6 and TRBJ2-5; TRBD1 aligns across 8 bases. The CDR3 spans 16 residues. The V gene end was trimmed by 4 bases and the J gene end by 5 bases; junction bases not matched to a gene: 13. Germline lookup yields CDR1 SGHDT and CDR2 YYEEEE. CDR3 DNA sequence: TGTGCCAGCAGCCCCCGGACAGGGTCTTTGTGGGAGACCCAGTACTTC. Amino acid sequence: CASSPRTGSLWETQYF. Combining the CDR3 with reference TRBV5-6 and TRBJ2-5 gives the whole variable domain DAGVTQSPTHLIKTRGQQVTLRCSPKSGHDTVSWYQQALGQGPQFIFQYYEEEERQRGNFPDRFSGHQFPNYSSELNVNALLLGDSALYLCASSPRTGSLWETQYFGPGTRLLVL.

The V call is TRBV6-5, the J call TRBJ2-3, with 12 bases matching TRBD2. The V gene's germline CDR1 is MNHEY and CDR2 SVGAGI. With V trimmed by 6 bases and J by 6 bases, 7 bases remained unmatched. This CDR3 has 15 amino acids. The CDR3 loop is CASSRLAGGFDTQYF. The CDR3 DNA sequence: TGTGCCAGCAGCCGGCTAGCGGGGGGGTTTGATACGCAGTATTTT.

The chain uses TRBV19 and TRBJ2-1, with 9 bases that match TRBD2. Germline V gene data show CDR1 as LNHDA and CDR2 as SQIVND (reference sequence). This CDR3 has 16 amino acids. Losses at the gene ends were 0 bases for V and 6 bases for J; bases not matched to a gene: 6. CDR3 sequence reads: CASSIDLGLAFNEQFF. The CDR3 DNA sequence: TGTGCCAGTAGTATAGATCTTGGACTAGCGTTCAATGAGCAGTTCTTC.

The genes are TRBV7-2 and TRBJ1-2, with 8 nucleotides matching TRBD1. Trimming removed 5 bases from V and 3 bases from J; junction bases left unmatched: 5. The CDR3 spans 14 residues. The germline CDR1 and CDR2 sequences are SGHTA and FQGNSA. Here the CDR3 reads CASSPQGADYGYTF. The CDR3, as DNA: TGTGCCAGCAGCCCGCAGGGGGCGGACTATGGCTACACCTTC.

This clone has just one count. The gene calls are TRBV12-5 and TRBJ1-2; 7 nucleotides align to TRBD1. The CDR3 contains 13 residues. Germline CDR1 is LGHNT and CDR2 is FRNRAP. V shed 6 bases, J shed 7 bases, and the junction held 8 bases outside the gene matches. CDR3 nucleotides: TGTGCTAGTGGCCCTGCAGGGGGAGGTGGCTACACCTTC. Translation gives CASGPAGGGGYTF.

The chain links TRBV5-1 to TRBJ2-2, with 10 bases that match TRBD1. From germline, CDR1 is SGHRS and CDR2 YFSETQ. The CDR3 runs to 15 residues. V was clipped by 4 bases and J by 4 bases; unmatched bases: 4. CDR3 nucleotide sequence: TGCGCCAGCAGCCGCGGACAGGGGGTCACCGGGGAGCTGTTTTTT. It encodes CASSRGQGVTGELFF.

This chain links TRBV5-1 with TRBJ2-5; 14 bases are a match to TRBD2. Germline V gene lookup returns CDR1 SGHRS and CDR2 YFSETQ. The trim removed 7 bases at V and 0 bases at J, leaving 2 bases unmatched. This CDR3 region has 15 residues. CDR3 region: CASGLAGGDQETQYF. The CDR3 DNA follows: TGCGCCAGCGGACTAGCGGGAGGTGACCAAGAGACCCAGTACTTC.

This chain joins TRBV27 and TRBJ2-2, with D hard to call. The CDR3 has 14 amino acids. Germline lookup yields CDR1 MNHEY and CDR2 SMNVEV (reference sequence). Trimming stripped 7 bases from V and 4 bases from J, with 13 bases between. CDR3 in amino acids: CASTASGITGELFF. CDR3 bases: TGTGCCAGCACGGCAAGTGGGATCACCGGGGAGCTGTTTTTT.

The chain couples TRBV4-3 to TRBJ2-4; 8 nucleotides agree with TRBD2. Germline trimming cut 0 bases from V and 9 bases from J; bases unmatched to any gene: 4. The CDR3 covers 14 residues. Germline assignment: CDR1 LGHNA and CDR2 YSLEER. The CDR3 sequence: CASSQDRLAGIQYF. For the CDR3, the DNA is TGCGCCAGCAGCCAAGATCGGCTAGCGGGCATTCAGTACTTC.

This clone occurred many times. The chain has TRBV7-9 and TRBJ2-7; a possible D gene is TRBD2 (6 bases). Trimming stripped 7 bases from V and 2 bases from J, with 12 bases between. Germline CDR1 is SEHNR and CDR2 is FQNEAQ (reference sequence). The CDR3 extends over 13 amino acids. CDR3 coding DNA: TGTGCCAGCATAGGGACTGACACCTACGAGCAGTACTTC. Translated: CASIGTDTYEQYF.

This clone was seen just once. V and J are TRBV6-6 and TRBJ1-2; D uncertain. Trimming stripped 5 bases from V and 4 bases from J, with 14 bases between. CDR3 length: 14 amino acids. Per germline, CDR1 MNHNY and CDR2 SVGAGI (reference sequence). The CDR3 loop reads CASSPEGRGYGYTF. The DNA of the CDR3 is TGTGCCAGCAGTCCAGAAGGGCGCGGCTATGGCTACACCTTC.

The chain is built from TRBV5-1 and TRBJ2-5; D perhaps matches TRBD2 (6 bases). CDR1 is SGHRS and CDR2 is YFSETQ in the germline V gene. The CDR3 is made up of 14 amino acids. V was clipped by 1 base and J by 0 bases, with 7 bases between them. The CDR3 coding sequence is TGCGCCAGCAGCTTGACGGGAGACCAAGAGACCCAGTACTTC. It translates to CASSLTGDQETQYF.